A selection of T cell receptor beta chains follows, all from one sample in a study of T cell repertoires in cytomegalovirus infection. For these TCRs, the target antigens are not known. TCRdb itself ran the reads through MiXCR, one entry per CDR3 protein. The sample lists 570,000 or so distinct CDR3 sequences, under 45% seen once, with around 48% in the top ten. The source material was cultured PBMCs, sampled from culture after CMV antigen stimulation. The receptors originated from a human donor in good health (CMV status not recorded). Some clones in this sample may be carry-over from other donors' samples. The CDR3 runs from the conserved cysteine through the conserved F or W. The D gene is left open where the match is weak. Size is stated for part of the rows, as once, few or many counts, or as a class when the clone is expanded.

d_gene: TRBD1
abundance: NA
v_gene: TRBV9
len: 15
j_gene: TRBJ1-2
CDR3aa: CASSNNRDRGYGYTF
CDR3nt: TGTGCCAGCAGCAACAACCGGGACAGGGGATATGGCTACACCTTC

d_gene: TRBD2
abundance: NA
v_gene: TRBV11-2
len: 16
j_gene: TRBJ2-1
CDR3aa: CASSRAGTSPTREQFF
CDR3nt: TGTGCCAGCAGCCGTGCCGGGACTAGCCCCACCCGTGAGCAGTTCTTC

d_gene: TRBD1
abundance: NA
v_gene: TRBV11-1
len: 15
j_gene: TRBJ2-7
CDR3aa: CASRYGTGGTYEQYF
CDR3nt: TGTGCCAGCAGGTACGGGACAGGGGGCACCTACGAGCAGTACTTC

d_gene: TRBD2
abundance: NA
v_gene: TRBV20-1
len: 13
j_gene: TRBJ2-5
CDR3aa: CSASSAGGETQYF
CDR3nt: TGCAGTGCTAGCTCAGCGGGGGGAGAGACCCAGTACTTC

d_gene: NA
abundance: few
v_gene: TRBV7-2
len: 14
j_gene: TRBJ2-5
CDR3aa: CASSWRDRQETQYF
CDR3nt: TGTGCCAGCAGCTGGCGGGACAGACAAGAGACCCAGTACTTC

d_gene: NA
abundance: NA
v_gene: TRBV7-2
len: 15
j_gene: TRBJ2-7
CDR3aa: CASSLVAREDYEQYF
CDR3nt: TGTGCCAGCAGCTTAGTGGCAAGGGAAGACTACGAGCAGTACTTC

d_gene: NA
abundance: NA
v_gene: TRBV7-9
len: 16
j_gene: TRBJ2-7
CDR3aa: CASSQNLEQFTDEQYF
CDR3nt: TGTGCCAGCAGCCAGAACCTTGAACAGTTTACCGACGAGCAGTACTTC

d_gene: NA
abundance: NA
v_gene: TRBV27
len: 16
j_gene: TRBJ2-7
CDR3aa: CASSPGLPETSYEQYF
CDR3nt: TGTGCCAGCAGTCCCGGACTACCTGAAACATCCTACGAGCAGTACTTC

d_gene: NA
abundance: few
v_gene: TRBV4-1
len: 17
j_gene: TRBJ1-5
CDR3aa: CASSHLREGYSNQPQHF
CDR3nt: TGTGCCAGCAGCCACCTACGGGAAGGCTATAGCAATCAGCCCCAGCATTTT

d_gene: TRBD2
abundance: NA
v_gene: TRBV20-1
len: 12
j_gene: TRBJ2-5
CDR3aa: CSATGGQETQYF
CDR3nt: TGCAGTGCTACGGGGGGCCAAGAGACCCAGTACTTC

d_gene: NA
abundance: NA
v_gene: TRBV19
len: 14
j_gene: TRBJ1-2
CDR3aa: CASSMRREYGGYTF
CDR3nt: TGTGCCAGTAGTATGAGGAGGGAATACGGTGGCTACACCTTC

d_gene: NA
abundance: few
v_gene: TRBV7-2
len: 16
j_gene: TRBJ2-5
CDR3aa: CASSPDRDGPQETQYF
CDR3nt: TGTGCCAGCAGCCCAGACCGGGACGGCCCACAAGAGACCCAGTACTTC

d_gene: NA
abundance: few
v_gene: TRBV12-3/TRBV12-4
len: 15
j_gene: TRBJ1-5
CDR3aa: CASGGGDGFNQPQHF
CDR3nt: TGTGCCAGCGGCGGGGGGGACGGCTTCAATCAGCCCCAGCATTTT

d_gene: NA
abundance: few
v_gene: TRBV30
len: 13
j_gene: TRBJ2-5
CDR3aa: CAWSLGGAETQYF
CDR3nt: TGTGCCTGGAGTTTGGGCGGGGCGGAGACCCAGTACTTC

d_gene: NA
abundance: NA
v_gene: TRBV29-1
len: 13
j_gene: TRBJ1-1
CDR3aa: CSVEKGTNTEAFF
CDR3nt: TGCAGCGTTGAAAAGGGTACGAACACTGAAGCTTTCTTT

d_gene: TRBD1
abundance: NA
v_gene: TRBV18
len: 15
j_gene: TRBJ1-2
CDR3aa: CASSADRGSGYGYTF
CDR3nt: TGTGCCAGCTCAGCCGACAGGGGCTCCGGTTATGGCTACACCTTC

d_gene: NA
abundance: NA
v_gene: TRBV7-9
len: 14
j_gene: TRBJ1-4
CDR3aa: CASSLGGQREKLFF
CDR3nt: TGTGCCAGCAGCTTAGGGGGTCAGAGGGAAAAACTGTTTTTT

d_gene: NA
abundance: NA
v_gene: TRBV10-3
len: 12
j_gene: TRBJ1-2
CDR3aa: CAISEPDRGYTF
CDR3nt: TGTGCCATCAGTGAGCCCGACAGGGGCTACACCTTC

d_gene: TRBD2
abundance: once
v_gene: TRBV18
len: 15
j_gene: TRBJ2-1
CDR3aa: CASSPRLADYNEQFF
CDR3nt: TGTGCCAGCTCACCAAGGCTAGCGGATTACAATGAGCAGTTCTTC

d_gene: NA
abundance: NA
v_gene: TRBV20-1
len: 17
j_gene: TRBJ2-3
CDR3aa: CSARGGGQRGSTDTQYF
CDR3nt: TGCAGTGCTAGAGGAGGGGGGCAACGGGGTAGCACAGATACGCAGTATTTT

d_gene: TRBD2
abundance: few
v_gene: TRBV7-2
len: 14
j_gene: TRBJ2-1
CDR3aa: CASSLVGGSAEQFF
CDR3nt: TGTGCCAGCAGCTTAGTGGGGGGGTCAGCTGAGCAGTTCTTC

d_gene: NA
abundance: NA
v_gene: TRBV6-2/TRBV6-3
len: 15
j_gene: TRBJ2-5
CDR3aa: CASSLPRTSQETQYF
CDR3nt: TGTGCCAGCAGTTTACCACGGACAAGTCAAGAGACCCAGTACTTC

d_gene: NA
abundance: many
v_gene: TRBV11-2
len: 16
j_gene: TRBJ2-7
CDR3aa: CASSSLGRRGTYEQYF
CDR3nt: TGTGCCAGCAGCTCGCTCGGACGGCGTGGGACCTACGAGCAGTACTTC

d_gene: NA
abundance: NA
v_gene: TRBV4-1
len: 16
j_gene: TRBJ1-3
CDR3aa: CASSQVRGYGGNTIYF
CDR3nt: TGCGCCAGCAGCCAAGTCAGGGGATATGGCGGAAACACCATATATTTT

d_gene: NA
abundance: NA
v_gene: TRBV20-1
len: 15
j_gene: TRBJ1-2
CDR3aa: CSARGAKTGYYGYTF
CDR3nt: TGCAGTGCTAGAGGTGCAAAAACAGGTTATTATGGCTACACCTTC

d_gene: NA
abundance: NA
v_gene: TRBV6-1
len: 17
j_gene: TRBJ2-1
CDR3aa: CASSYVAAENIYNEQFF
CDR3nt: TGTGCCAGCAGTTACGTGGCCGCAGAGAACATCTACAATGAGCAGTTCTTC

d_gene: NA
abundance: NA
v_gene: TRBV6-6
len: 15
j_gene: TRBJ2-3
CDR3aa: CASSPPDGYTDTQYF
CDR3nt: TGTGCCAGCAGCCCTCCGGACGGTTACACAGATACGCAGTATTTT

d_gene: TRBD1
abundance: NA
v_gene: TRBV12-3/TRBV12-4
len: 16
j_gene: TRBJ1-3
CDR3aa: CASSPDRRGVGNTIYF
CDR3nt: TGTGCCAGCAGTCCGGACAGGAGGGGAGTCGGAAACACCATATATTTT

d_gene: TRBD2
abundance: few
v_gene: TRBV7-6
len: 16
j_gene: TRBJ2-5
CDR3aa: CASSLESSGVQETQYF
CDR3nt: TGTGCCAGCAGCTTAGAGTCTAGCGGGGTACAAGAGACCCAGTACTTC

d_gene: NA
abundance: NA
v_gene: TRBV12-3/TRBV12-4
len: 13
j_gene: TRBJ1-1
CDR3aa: CASSRKGNTEAFF
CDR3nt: TGTGCCAGCTCAAGAAAGGGGAACACTGAAGCTTTCTTT

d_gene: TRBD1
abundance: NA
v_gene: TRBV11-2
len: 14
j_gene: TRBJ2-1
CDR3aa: CASSARQGWDEQFF
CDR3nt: TGTGCCAGCAGCGCCAGACAGGGTTGGGATGAGCAGTTCTTC

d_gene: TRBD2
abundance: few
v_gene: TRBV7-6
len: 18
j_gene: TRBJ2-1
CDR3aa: CASSPGLAGAGSSNEQFF
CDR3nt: TGTGCCAGCAGCCCGGGACTAGCGGGAGCGGGATCAAGCAATGAGCAGTTCTTC

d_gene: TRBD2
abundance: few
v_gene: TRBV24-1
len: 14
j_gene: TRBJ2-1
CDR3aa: CATSGLAGGDEQFF
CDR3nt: TGTGCCACCAGTGGCCTAGCGGGAGGTGATGAGCAGTTCTTC

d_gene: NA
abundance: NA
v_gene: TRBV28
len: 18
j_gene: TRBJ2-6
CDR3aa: CASSLGGSAVSGANVLTF
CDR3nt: TGTGCCAGCAGTTTAGGAGGGTCGGCTGTTTCTGGGGCCAACGTCCTGACTTTC

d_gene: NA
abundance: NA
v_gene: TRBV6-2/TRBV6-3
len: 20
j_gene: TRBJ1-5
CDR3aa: CASSYSPGSAGVNSNQPQHF
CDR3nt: TGTGCCAGCAGTTACTCTCCGGGTTCGGCAGGGGTGAATAGCAATCAGCCCCAGCATTTT

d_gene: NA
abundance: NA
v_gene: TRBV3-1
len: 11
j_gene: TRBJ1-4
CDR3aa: CASSQAEKLFF
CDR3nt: TGTGCCAGCAGCCAAGCTGAAAAACTGTTTTTT

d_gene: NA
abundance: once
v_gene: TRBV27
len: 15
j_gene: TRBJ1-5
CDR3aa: CASGLLQGGRQPQHF
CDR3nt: TGTGCCAGCGGACTCCTTCAAGGTGGGCGTCAGCCCCAGCATTTT

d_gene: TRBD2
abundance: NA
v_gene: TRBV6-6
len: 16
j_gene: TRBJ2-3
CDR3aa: CASSSPLAGVVDTQYF
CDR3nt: TGTGCCAGCAGCTCGCCCCTAGCGGGAGTGGTAGATACGCAGTATTTT

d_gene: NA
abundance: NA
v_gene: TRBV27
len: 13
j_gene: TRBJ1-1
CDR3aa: CATKWRWDTEAFF
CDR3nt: TGTGCCACCAAGTGGAGGTGGGACACTGAAGCTTTCTTT

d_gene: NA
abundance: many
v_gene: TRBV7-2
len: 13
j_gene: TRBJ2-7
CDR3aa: CASSPGLAFEQYF
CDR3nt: TGTGCCAGCAGCCCAGGACTGGCTTTTGAGCAGTACTTC

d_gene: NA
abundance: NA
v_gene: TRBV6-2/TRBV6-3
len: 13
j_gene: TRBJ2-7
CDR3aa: CASTAGRSYEQYF
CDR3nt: TGTGCCAGCACCGCGGGCCGATCCTACGAGCAGTACTTC

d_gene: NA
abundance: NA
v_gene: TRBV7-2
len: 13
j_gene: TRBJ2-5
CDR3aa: CASSPIYQETQYF
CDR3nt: TGTGCCAGCAGCCCAATATACCAAGAGACCCAGTACTTC

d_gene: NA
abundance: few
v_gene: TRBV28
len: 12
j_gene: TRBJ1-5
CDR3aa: CASRSSTRHQHF
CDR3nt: TGTGCCAGCAGATCCTCGACAAGGCACCAGCATTTT

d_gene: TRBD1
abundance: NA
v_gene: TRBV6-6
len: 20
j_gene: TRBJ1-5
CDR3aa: CASSGRQGSAMMRGNQPQHF
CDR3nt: TGTGCCAGCAGTGGCCGACAGGGTTCGGCTATGATGCGGGGCAATCAGCCCCAGCATTTT

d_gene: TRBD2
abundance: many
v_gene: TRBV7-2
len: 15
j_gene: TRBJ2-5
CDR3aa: CASSFLMAGEETQYF
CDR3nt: TGTGCCAGCAGCTTCCTAATGGCGGGAGAAGAGACCCAGTACTTC

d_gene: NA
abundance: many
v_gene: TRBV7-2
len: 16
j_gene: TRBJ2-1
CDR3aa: CASSLSAASSYNEQFF
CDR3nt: TGTGCCAGCAGCCTATCTGCGGCAAGCTCCTACAATGAGCAGTTCTTC